The 5 T cell receptor beta chains reported below all come from one sample, sequenced in a study of identical twins. TCRdb ran MiXCR on the 5' RACE reads and lists one entry per CDR3 protein. Of fewer than 900,000 distinct CDR3 sequences listed, about 18% were seen once; the top ten hold about 12%. This sample also appeared in a second study, on T cells expressing NK-cell markers.

Sequencing input: PBMCs. These receptors were taken from a woman aged 18-29 years in good health.

This clonotype was seen many times. This chain links TRBV7-9 with TRBJ1-5; D remains ambiguous. Per germline, CDR1 SEHNR and CDR2 FQNEAQ (reference sequence). This CDR3 has 12 amino acids. The V end was cut by 5 bases, the J end by 4 bases, with 6 bases between. CDR3 region: CASSPPNQPQHF. The CDR3, as DNA: TGTGCCAGCAGCCCTCCTAATCAGCCCCAGCATTTT.

The chain combines TRBV7-6 with TRBJ2-3; no definite D call. Germline lookup yields CDR1 SGHVS and CDR2 FNYEAQ. This CDR3 region has 15 residues. V dropped 6 bases and J dropped 0 bases, with 13 bases sitting between them. The CDR3, as DNA: TGTGCCAGCAGTCCAGTGTCCCTGAGCACAGATACGCAGTATTTT. It encodes CASSPVSLSTDTQYF. Filled out from reference TRBV7-6 and TRBJ2-3, the complete variable domain reads GAGVSQSPRYKVTKRGQDVALRCDPISGHVSLYWYRQALGQGPEFLTYFNYEAQQDKSGLPNDRFSAERPEGSISTLTIQRTEQRDSAMYRCASSPVSLSTDTQYFGPGTRLTVL.

This clonotype has just a few counts. V gene TRBV7-9 combines with J gene TRBJ2-1; D perhaps matches TRBD2 (5 bases). The germline V gene has CDR1 SEHNR and CDR2 FQNEAQ (reference sequence). V lost 7 bases to trimming and J lost 4 bases, with 17 bases between them. The CDR3 totals 15 residues. CDR3 in DNA: TGTGCCAGCACTGTGGGCAGCGGCTCATACAATGAGCAGTTCTTC. Translating gives CASTVGSGSYNEQFF. Supplemented by reference TRBV7-9 and TRBJ2-1, the full variable domain reads DTGVSQNPRHKITKRGQNVTFRCDPISEHNRLYWYRQTLGQGPEFLTYFQNEAQLEKSRLLSDRFSAERPKGSFSTLEIQRTEQGDSAMYLCASTVGSGSYNEQFFGPGTRLTVL.

In this sample, this clonotype turned up a few times. The chain carries TRBV6-1 and TRBJ1-2, with no clear D. The CDR3 runs to 14 residues. Trimming pared 7 bases from V and 2 bases from J, leaving 14 bases between. In germline, CDR1 is MNHNS, CDR2 SASEGT. The CDR3 sequence: CASMRSFKNYGYTF. DNA for the CDR3: TGTGCCAGCATGAGAAGTTTTAAGAACTATGGCTACACCTTC.

The V and J genes are TRBV20-1 and TRBJ2-7, with D possibly being TRBD1 or TRBD2 (5 bases each). V was pared by 6 bases and J by 3 bases, with 18 bases between. Germline V gene sequence: CDR1 DFQATT, CDR2 SNEGSKA (reference sequence). The CDR3 sequence is 14 residues long. Written as DNA, the CDR3 is TGCAGTGCCCAGGAGGTAGGGGAAGGCTACGAGCAGTACTTC. It specifies CSAQEVGEGYEQYF.